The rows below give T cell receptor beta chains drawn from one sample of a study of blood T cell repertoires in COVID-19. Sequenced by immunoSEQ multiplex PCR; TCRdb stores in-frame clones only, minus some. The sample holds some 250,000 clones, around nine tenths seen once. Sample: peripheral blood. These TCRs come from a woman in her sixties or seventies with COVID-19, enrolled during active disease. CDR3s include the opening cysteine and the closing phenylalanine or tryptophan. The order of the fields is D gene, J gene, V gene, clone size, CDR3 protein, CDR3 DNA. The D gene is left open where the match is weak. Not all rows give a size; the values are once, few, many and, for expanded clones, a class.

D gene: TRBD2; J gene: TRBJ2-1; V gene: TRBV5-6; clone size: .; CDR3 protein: CASSSGTSGINEQFF; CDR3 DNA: TGTGCCAGCAGCTCCGGGACTAGCGGGATCAATGAGCAGTTCTTC
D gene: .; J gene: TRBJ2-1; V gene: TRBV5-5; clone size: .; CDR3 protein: CASSLFETVYNEQFF; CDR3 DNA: TGTGCCAGCAGCTTGTTTGAGACAGTATACAATGAGCAGTTCTTC
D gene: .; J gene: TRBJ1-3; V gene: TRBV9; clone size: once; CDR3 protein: CASSVSGTNGNTIYF; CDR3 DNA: TGTGCCAGCAGCGTATCAGGGACAAATGGAAACACCATATATTTT
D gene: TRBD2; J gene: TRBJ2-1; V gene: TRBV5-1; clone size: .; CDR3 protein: CASSVTGTSLDEQFF; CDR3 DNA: TGCGCCAGCAGCGTTACCGGGACTAGTCTCGATGAGCAGTTCTTC
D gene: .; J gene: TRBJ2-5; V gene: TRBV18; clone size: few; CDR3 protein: CASSDDRGGETQYF; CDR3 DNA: TGTGCCAGCTCAGACGACAGGGGAGGGGAGACCCAGTACTTC
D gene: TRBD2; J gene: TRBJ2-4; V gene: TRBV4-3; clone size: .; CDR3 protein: CASSQDWGGAKNIQYF; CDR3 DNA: TGCGCCAGCAGCCAAGACTGGGGAGGGGCCAAAAACATTCAGTACTTC
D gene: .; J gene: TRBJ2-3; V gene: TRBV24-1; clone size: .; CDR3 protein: CATSAGSTDTQYF; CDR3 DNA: TGTGCCACCAGTGCAGGCAGCACAGATACGCAGTATTTT
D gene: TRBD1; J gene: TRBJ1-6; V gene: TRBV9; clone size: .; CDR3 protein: CASSPDHRGRWSSPLHF; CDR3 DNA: TGTGCCAGCAGCCCCGACCACAGGGGGCGATGGAGTTCACCCCTCCACTTT
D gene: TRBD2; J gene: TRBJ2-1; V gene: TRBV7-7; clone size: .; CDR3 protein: CASSYGLAGKYEQFF; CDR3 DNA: TGTGCCAGCAGCTACGGGTTAGCGGGAAAGTATGAGCAGTTCTTC
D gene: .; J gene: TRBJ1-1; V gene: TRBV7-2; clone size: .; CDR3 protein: CASSLASGANTEAFF; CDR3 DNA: TGTGCAAGCAGCTTAGCGTCAGGGGCGAACACTGAAGCTTTCTTT